The clone carrying this T cell receptor (beta chain) came up a few times. The antigen remains undetermined. The sample belongs to a study of post-analysis software for immune sequencing data. Study details: Several disease courses (relapsing-remitting, secondary progressive and progressive-relapsing) of multiple sclerosis were included.

V shed 6 bases and J 13 bases; nucleotides not matched to a gene: 11. There are 12 residues in the CDR3. Germline values: CDR1 DFQATT, CDR2 SNEGSKA (reference sequence). The TCR beta cDNA libraries contained unique molecular identifiers. The yield from about 1 to 10 million T cells was around 500,000 cDNA molecules in total. MiXCR was run by TCRdb on the PCR reads, yielding one entry per CDR3 protein. In the table there are 650,000 to 850,000 distinct CDR3 sequences, roughly 50% of which are singletons. Study observations and caveats: Four or five TRBV segments (TRBV5-6, TRBV5-1 and TRBV20-1 among them) occurred more frequently in patients than in controls. Clustering by F measure revealed strong co-clustering among samples prepared together in one batch.

The chain joins TRBV20-1 to TRBJ2-1, with 8 bases lining up with TRBD2. Sequenced input: blood. The receptor comes from a girl aged 10 to 17 with multiple sclerosis. The CDR3 DNA follows: TGCAGTGCCACACTAAGCGGGAGTCTACAGTTCTTC. Its protein product is CSATLSGSLQFF.